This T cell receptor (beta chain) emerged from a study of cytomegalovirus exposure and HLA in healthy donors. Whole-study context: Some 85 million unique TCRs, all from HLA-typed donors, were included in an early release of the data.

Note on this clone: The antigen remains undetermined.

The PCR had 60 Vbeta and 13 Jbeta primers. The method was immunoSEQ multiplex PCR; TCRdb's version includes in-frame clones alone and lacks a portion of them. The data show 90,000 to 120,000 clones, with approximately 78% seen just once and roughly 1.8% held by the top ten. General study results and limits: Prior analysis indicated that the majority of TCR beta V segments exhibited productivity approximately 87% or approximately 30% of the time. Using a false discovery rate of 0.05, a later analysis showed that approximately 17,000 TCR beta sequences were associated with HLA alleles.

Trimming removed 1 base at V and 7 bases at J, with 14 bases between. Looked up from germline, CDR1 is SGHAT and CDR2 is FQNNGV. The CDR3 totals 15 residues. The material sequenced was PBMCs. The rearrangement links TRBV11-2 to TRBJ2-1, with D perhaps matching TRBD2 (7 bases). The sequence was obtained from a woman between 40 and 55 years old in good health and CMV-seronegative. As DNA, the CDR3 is TGTGCCAGCAGCTTAGTAGGGGGTAGCGGGAATGAGCAGTTCTTC. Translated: CASSLVGGSGNEQFF.